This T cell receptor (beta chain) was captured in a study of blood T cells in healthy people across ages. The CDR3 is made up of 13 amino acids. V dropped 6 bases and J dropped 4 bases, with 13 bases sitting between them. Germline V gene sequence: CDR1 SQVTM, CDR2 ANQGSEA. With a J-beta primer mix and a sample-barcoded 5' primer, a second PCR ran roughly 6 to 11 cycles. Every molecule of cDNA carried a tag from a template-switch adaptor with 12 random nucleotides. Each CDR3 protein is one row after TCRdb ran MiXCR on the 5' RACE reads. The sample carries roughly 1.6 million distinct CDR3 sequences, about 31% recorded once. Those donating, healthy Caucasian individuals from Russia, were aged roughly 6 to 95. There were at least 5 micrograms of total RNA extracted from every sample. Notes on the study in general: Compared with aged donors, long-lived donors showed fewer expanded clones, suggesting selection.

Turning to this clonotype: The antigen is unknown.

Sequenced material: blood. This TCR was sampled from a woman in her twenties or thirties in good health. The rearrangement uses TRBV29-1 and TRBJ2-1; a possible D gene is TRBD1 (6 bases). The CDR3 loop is CSVAGTYYNEQFF. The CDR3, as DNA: TGCAGCGTGGCCGGGACATATTACAATGAGCAGTTCTTC.